The present T cell receptor beta chain was sequenced within a study of cytotoxic CD8 clonotypes in ibrutinib-treated CLL. General study points: At ibrutinib response, clonality increased, and at progression it declined back toward baseline.

Comments on this clone: Its antigen is undetermined.

Sequencing used immunoSEQ multiplex PCR; TCRdb keeps in-frame clones, though not all of them. The data show around 160,000 clones, 70% to 90% seen once. The CDR3 totals 13 residues. V lost 5 bases to trimming and J lost 0 bases, with 4 bases between them. The germline gives CDR1 SNHLY, CDR2 FYNNEI. The sample consisted of PBMCs, taken at disease progression, from a patient treated with ibrutinib. The sequence came from a human donor with chronic lymphocytic leukemia. This sequence joins TRBV2 and TRBJ2-2, with no clear D. CDR3 in DNA: TGTGCCAGCAGTATTACGAACACCGGGGAGCTGTTTTTT. Encoded protein: CASSITNTGELFF.